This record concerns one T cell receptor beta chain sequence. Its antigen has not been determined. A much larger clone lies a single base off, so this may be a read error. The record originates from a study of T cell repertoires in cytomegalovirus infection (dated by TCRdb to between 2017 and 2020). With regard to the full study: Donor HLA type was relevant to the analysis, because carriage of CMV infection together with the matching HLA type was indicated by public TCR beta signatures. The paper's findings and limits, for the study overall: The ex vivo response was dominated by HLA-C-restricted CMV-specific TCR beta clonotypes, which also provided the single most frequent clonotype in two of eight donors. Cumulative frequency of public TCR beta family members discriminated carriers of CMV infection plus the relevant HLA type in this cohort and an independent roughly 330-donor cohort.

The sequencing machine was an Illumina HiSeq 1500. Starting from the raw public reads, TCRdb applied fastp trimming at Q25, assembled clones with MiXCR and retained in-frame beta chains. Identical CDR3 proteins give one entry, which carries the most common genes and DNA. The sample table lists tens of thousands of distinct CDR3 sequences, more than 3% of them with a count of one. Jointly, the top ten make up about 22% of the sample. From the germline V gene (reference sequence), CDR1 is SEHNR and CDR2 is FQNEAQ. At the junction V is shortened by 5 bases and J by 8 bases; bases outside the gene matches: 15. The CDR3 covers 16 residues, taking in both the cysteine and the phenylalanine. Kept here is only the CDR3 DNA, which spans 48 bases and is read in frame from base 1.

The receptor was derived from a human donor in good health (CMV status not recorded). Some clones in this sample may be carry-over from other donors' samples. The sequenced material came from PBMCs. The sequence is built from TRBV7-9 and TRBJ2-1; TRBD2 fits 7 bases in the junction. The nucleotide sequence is TGTGCCAGCAGCAGGACTCGACGGGGGGTCGGTGATGAGCAGTTCTTC. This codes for CASSRTRRGVGDEQFF.